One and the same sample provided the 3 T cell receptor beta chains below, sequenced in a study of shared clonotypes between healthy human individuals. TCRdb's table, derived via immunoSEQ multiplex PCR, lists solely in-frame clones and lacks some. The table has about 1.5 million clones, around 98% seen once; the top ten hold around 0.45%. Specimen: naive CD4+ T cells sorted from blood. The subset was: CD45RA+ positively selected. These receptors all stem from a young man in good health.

The CDR3 nucleotides are TGTGCCAGCAGTGAAAATCTCGCTCAGCCCCAGCATTTT. Protein product: CASSENLAQPQHF. The chain has TRBV6-1 and TRBJ1-5; D unclear. Germline loops: CDR1 MNHNS, CDR2 SASEGT. This CDR3 has 13 residues. V was clipped by 2 bases and J by 6 bases, with 8 bases between them.

For the CDR3, the DNA is TGTGCCATCAGTGAGGGGGCTCAAGGAGGAAACATTCAGTACTTC. Its translation is CAISEGAQGGNIQYF. The V and J genes are TRBV10-3 and TRBJ2-4; either TRBD1 or TRBD2 may supply D (5 bases each). In germline, CDR1 is ENHRY, CDR2 SYGVKD. Deletions cut 2 bases from V and 6 bases from J, with 14 bases between. The CDR3 has 15 amino acids.

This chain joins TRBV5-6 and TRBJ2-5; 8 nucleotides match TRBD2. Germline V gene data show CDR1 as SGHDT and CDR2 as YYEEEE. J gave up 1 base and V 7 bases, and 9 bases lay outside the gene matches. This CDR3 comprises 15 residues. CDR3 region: CASAGGLVIQETQYF. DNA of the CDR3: TGTGCCAGCGCGGGAGGTCTCGTCATCCAAGAGACCCAGTACTTC.